The rows below give T cell receptor beta chains drawn from one sample of a study of blood T cells in healthy people across ages. TCRdb reprocessed the 5' RACE reads via MiXCR and lists one record per CDR3 protein. The table shows about 800,000 distinct CDR3 sequences, with around 25% occurring only once. The same data also went into a second study, on T cells of mothers and their children.

Sequences were obtained from blood. These receptor sequences come from a boy younger than 18 in good health. CDR3s include the opening cysteine and the closing phenylalanine or tryptophan. A D gene is named only where the DNA matches it firmly. Clone size is given for some rows only: seen once, a few or many times, or a class if the clone is expanded.

D gene,clone size,J gene,V gene,CDR3 DNA,CDR3 protein
NA,NA,TRBJ1-1,TRBV20-1,TGCAGTGCTAGAGGTCCAGCTATGACTGAAGCTTTCTTT,CSARGPAMTEAFF
NA,few,TRBJ1-1,TRBV6-2/TRBV6-3,TGTGCCAGCAGTTACATCCCGGCAGGGTTCCCCGTGAACACTGAAGCTTTCTTT,CASSYIPAGFPVNTEAFF
NA,NA,TRBJ1-3,TRBV6-1,TGTGCCAGCAAGATGGGACACTCGAGCTCTGGAAACACCATATATTTT,CASKMGHSSSGNTIYF
TRBD1,NA,TRBJ2-5,TRBV7-9,TGTGCCAGCAGCTTCGACAGGGATTTTTTGGAGACCCAGTACTTC,CASSFDRDFLETQYF
NA,NA,TRBJ2-1,TRBV7-6,TGTGCCATTCAAGGGGACCGCGGGGGCTCGGGTGAGCAGTTCTTC,CAIQGDRGGSGEQFF
TRBD2,once,TRBJ2-2,TRBV4-2,TGTGCCAGCAGCCGCCGACTAGCGGGAGATACCGGGGAGCTGTTTTTT,CASSRRLAGDTGELFF
NA,NA,TRBJ2-7,TRBV20-1,TGCAGTGCTAGAGGTTACGAGTACGAGCAGTACTTC,CSARGYEYEQYF
NA,NA,TRBJ2-5,TRBV6-1,TGTGCCAGCAGTGAATTAGGAGAGACCCAGTACTTC,CASSELGETQYF
TRBD1,few,TRBJ1-4,TRBV5-1,TGCGCCAGCAGCTTGGGACTCACAGGGGCCGGTAATGAAAAACTGTTTTTT,CASSLGLTGAGNEKLFF
TRBD2,NA,TRBJ2-2,TRBV28,TGTGCCAGCAGTACGGCTAGCGGGATGAACACCGGGGAGCTGTTTTTT,CASSTASGMNTGELFF
NA,NA,TRBJ1-4,TRBV10-2,TGCGCCAGCAGTGAAACCAGAGGGCCGAATGAAAAGCTGTTTTTT,CASSETRGPNEKLFF
TRBD2,NA,TRBJ2-1,TRBV18,TGTGCCAGCTCGGCAGCGGGAGACAATGAGCAGTTCTTC,CASSAAGDNEQFF